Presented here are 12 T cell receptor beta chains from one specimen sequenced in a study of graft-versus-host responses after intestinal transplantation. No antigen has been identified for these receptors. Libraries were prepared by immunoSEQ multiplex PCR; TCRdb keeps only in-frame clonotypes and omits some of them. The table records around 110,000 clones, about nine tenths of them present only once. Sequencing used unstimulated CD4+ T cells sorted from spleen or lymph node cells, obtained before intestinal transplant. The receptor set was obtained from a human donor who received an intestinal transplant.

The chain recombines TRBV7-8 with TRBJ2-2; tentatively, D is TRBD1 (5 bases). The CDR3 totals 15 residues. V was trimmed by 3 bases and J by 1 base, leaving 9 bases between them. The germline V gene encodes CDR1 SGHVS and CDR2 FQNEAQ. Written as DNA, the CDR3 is TGTGCCAGCAGCTTCTGGCAGGGGAACACCGGGGAGCTGTTTTTT. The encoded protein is CASSFWQGNTGELFF.

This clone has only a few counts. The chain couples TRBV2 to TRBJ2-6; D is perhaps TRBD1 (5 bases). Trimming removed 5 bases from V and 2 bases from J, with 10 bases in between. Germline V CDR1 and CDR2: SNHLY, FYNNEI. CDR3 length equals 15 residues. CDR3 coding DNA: TGTGCCAGCAGTCTAACAGGAGCTGGGGCCAACGTCCTGACTTTC. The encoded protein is CASSLTGAGANVLTF.

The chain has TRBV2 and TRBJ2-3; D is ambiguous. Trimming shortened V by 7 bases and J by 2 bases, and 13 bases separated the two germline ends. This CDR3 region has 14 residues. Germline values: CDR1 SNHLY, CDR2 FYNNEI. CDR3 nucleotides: TGTGCCAGCAACCCTGAGCGCCTCACAGATACGCAGTATTTT. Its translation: CASNPERLTDTQYF.

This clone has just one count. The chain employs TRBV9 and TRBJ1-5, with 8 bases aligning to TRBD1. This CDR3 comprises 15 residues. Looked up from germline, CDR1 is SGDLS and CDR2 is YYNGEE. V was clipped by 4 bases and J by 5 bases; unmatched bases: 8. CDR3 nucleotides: TGTGCCAGCAGCCCCGGACAGGGATCATATCAGCCCCAGCATTTT. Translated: CASSPGQGSYQPQHF.

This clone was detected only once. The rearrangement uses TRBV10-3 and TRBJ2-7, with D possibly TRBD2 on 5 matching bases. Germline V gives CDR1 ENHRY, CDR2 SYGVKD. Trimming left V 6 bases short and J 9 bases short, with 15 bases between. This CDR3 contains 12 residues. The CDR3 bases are TGTGCCATCAGGGGTATGGAGGTGGGGCAGTACTTC. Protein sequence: CAIRGMEVGQYF.

The CDR3 reads CSVVGTGQGKSDTQYF. In DNA form, the CDR3 reads TGCAGCGTTGTCGGAACAGGACAGGGGAAGTCAGATACGCAGTATTTT. The chain employs TRBV29-1 and TRBJ2-3, with 9 nucleotides matching TRBD1. V was pared by 4 bases and J by 4 bases, with 12 bases of the junction left unmatched. The germline gives CDR1 SQVTM, CDR2 ANQGSEA. This CDR3 has 16 residues.

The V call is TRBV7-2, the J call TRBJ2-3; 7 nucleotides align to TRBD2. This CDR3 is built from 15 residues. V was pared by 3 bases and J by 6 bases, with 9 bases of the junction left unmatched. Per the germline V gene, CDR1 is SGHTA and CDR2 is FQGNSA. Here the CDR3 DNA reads TGTGCCAGCAGCTTGGGACTAAGCGGACTTGATACGCAGTATTTT. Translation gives CASSLGLSGLDTQYF.

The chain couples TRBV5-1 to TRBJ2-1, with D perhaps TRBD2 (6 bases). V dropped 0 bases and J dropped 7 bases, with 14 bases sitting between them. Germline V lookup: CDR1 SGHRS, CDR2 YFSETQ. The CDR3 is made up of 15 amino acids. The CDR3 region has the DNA TGCGCCAGCAGCTTGGTCGGGGGAATGGGGAATGAGCAGTTCTTC. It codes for CASSLVGGMGNEQFF.

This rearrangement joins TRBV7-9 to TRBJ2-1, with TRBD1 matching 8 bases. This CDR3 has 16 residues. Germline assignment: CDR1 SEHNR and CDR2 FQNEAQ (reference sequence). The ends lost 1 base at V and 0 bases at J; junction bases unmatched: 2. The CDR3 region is CASSLGTGSSYNEQFF. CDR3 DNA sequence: TGTGCCAGCAGCTTAGGGACAGGGAGCTCCTACAATGAGCAGTTCTTC.

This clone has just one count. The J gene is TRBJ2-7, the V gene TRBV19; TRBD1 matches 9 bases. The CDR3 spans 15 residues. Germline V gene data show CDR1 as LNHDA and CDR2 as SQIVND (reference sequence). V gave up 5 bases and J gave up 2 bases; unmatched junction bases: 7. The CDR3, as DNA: TGTGCCAGTAGTCTGCCCGGGACAGGGACCTACGAGCAGTACTTC. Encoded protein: CASSLPGTGTYEQYF. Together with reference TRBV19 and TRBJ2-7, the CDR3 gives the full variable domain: DGGITQSPKYLFRKEGQNVTLSCEQNLNHDAMYWYRQDPGQGLRLIYYSQIVNDFQKGDIAEGYSVSREKKESFPLTVTSAQKNPTAFYLCASSLPGTGTYEQYFGPGTRLTVT.

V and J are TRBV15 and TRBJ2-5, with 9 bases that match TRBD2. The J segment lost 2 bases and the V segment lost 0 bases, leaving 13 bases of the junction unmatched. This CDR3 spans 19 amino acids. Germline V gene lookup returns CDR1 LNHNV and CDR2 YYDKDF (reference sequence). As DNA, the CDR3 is TGTGCCACCAGCAGAGATGCCCTCCTAAGCGGGGGGAAACAAGAGACCCAGTACTTC. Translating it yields CATSRDALLSGGKQETQYF.

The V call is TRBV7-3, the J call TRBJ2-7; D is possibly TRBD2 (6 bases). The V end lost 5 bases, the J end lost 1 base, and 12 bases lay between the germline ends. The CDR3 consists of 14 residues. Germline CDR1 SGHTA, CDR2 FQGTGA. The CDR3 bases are TGTGCCAGCAGCCCGTCCGGGACTTCCTACGAGCAGTACTTC. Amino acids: CASSPSGTSYEQYF.